This T cell receptor (beta chain) is from a study of cytomegalovirus exposure and HLA in healthy donors. Both 60 Vbeta primers and 13 Jbeta primers went into the PCR. Produced via immunoSEQ multiplex PCR; TCRdb's table is partial and in-frame only. The sample lists over 200,000 clones, 75% to 90% occurring once. Each donor's status was that of a healthy bone marrow donor. Study-level results: No immune exposure information besides CMV serostatus was available. Differences between HLA loci emerged in a later analysis of TCR association rates, with DRB1 most and HLA-C fewest. In an earlier analysis, about 90% or about 30%: the productive usage of most TCR beta V segments.

About this clone: Its cognate antigen is unknown.

CDR3 length equals 14 residues. From germline, CDR1 is LNHDA and CDR2 SQIVND (reference sequence). V was clipped by 3 bases and J by 5 bases, with 13 bases between them. V and J are TRBV19 and TRBJ1-2; no firm D call. The sequenced sample was PBMCs. The TCR sequence derives from a woman aged 18-30 years in good health and CMV-seronegative. Here the CDR3 reads CASSMVGAQYGYTF. The CDR3 DNA sequence: TGTGCCAGTAGTATGGTTGGAGCCCAATATGGCTACACCTTC.